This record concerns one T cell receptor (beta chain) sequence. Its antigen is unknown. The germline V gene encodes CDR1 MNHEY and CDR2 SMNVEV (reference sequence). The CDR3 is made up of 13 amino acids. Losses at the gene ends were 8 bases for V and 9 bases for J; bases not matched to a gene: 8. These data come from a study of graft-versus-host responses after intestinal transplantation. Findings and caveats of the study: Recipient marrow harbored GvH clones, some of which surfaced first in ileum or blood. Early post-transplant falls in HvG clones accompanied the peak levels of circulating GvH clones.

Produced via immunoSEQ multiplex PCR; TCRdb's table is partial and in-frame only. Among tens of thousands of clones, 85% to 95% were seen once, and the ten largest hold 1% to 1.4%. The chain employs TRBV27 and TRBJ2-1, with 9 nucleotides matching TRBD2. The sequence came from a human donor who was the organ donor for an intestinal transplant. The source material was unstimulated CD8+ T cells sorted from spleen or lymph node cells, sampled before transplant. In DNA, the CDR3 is TGTGCCAGCCACCTGGCGGGGGGGGGTGAGCAGTTCTTC. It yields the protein CASHLAGGGEQFF.